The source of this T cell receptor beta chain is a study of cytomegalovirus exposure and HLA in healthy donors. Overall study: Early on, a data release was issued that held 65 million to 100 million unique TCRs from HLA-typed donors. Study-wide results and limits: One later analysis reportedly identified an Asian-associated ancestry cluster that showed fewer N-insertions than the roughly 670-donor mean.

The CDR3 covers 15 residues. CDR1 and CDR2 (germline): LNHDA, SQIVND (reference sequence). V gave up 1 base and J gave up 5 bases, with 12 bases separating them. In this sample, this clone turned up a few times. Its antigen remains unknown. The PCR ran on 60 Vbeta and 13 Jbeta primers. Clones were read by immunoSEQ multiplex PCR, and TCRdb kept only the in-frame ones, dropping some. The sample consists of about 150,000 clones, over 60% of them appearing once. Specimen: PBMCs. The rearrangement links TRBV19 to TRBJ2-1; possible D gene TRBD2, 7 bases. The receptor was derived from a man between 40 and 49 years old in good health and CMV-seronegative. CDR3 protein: CASSIGYGGHNEQFF. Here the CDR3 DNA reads TGTGCCAGTAGTATAGGTTACGGGGGGCACAATGAGCAGTTCTTC.